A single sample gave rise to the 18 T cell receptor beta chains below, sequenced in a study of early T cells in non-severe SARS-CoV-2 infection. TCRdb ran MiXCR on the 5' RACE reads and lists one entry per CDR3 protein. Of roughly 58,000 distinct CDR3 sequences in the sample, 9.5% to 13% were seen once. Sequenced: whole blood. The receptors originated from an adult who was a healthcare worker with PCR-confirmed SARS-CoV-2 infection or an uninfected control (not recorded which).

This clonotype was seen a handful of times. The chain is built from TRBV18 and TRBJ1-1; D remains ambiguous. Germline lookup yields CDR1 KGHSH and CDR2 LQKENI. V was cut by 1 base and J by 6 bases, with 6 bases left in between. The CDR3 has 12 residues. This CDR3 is CASSPRSAEAFF. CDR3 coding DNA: TGTGCCAGCTCACCACGGAGTGCTGAAGCTTTCTTT.

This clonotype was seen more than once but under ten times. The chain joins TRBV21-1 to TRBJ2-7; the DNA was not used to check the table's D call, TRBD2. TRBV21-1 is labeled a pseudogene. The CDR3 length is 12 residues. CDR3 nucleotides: TGTGCCAGGCGCTTGCGGAGGTACGAGCAGTACTTC. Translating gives CARRLRRYEQYF.

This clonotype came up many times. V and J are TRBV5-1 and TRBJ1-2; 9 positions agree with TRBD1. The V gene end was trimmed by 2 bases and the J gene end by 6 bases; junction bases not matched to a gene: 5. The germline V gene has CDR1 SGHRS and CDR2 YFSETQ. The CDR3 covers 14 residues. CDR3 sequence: CASSFPGTGNGYTF. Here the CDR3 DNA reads TGCGCCAGCAGCTTTCCGGGGACAGGGAATGGCTACACCTTC. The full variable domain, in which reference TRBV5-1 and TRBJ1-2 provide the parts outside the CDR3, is KAGVTQTPRYLIKTRGQQVTLSCSPISGHRSVSWYQQTPGQGLQFLFEYFSETQRNKGNFPGRFSGRQFSNSRSEMNVSTLELGDSALYLCASSFPGTGNGYTFGSGTRLTVV.

CDR3 DNA sequence: TGCAGCGTTGAATACGGCTCAGGAGATACGCAGTATTTT. Protein sequence: CSVEYGSGDTQYF. The chain combines TRBV29-1 with TRBJ2-3; no reliable D call. The CDR3 has 13 residues. Germline CDR1 reads SQVTM; CDR2 reads ANQGSEA. V lost 2 bases and J 5 bases, leaving 11 bases between the germline ends.

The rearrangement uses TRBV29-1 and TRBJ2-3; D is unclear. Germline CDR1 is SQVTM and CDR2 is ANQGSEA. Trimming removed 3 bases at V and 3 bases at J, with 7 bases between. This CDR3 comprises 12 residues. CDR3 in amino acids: CSVEIWTDTQYF. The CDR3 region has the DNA TGCAGCGTTGAGATCTGGACAGATACGCAGTATTTT.

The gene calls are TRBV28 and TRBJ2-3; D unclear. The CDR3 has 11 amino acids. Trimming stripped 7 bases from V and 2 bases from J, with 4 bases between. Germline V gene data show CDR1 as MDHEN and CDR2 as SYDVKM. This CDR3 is CASKFTDTQYF. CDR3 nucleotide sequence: TGTGCCAGCAAATTCACAGATACGCAGTATTTT.

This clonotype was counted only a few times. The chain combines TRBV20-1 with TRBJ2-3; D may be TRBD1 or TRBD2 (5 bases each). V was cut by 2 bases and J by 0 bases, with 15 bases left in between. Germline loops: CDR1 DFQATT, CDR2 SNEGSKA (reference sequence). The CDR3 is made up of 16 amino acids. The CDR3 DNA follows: TGCAGTGCTAGACCCCCGGGGCAATCTAGCACAGATACGCAGTATTTT. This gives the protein CSARPPGQSSTDTQYF.

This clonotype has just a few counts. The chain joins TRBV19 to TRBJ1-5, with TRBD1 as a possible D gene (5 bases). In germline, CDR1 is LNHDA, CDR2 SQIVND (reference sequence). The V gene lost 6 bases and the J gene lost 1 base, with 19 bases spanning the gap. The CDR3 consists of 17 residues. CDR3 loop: CASRTSQGLASNQPQHF. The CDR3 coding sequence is TGTGCCAGTAGAACCTCGCAGGGTTTGGCGAGCAATCAGCCCCAGCATTTT. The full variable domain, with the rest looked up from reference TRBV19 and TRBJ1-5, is DGGITQSPKYLFRKEGQNVTLSCEQNLNHDAMYWYRQDPGQGLRLIYYSQIVNDFQKGDIAEGYSVSREKKESFPLTVTSAQKNPTAFYLCASRTSQGLASNQPQHFGDGTRLSIL.

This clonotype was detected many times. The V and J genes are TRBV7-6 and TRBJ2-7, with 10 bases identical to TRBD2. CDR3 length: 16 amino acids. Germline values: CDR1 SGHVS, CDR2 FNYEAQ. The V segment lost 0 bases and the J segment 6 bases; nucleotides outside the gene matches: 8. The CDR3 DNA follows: TGTGCCAGCAGCTTAGCGTCTAGCGGGAGAATAACCGAGCAGTACTTC. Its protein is CASSLASSGRITEQYF. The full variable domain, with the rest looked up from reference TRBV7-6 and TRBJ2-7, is GAGVSQSPRYKVTKRGQDVALRCDPISGHVSLYWYRQALGQGPEFLTYFNYEAQQDKSGLPNDRFSAERPEGSISTLTIQRTEQRDSAMYRCASSLASSGRITEQYFGPGTRLTVT.

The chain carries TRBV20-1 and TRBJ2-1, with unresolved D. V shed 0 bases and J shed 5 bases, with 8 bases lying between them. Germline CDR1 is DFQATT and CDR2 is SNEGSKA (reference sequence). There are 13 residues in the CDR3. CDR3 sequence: CSARDPRNNEQFF. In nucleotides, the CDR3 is TGCAGTGCTAGAGATCCTCGGAACAATGAGCAGTTCTTC.

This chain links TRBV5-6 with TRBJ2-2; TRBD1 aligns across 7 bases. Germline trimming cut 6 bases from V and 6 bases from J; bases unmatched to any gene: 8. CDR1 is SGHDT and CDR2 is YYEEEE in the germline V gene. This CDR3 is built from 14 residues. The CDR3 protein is CASTVTQGSGELFF. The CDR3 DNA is TGTGCCAGCACCGTTACACAGGGGTCCGGGGAGCTGTTTTTT.

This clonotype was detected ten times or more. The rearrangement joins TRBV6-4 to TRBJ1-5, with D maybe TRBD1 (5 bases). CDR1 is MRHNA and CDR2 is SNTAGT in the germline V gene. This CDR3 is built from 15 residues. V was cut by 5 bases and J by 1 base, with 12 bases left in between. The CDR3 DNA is TGTGCCAGCAGTCCTGGGACGGGAAGCAATCAGCCCCAGCATTTT. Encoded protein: CASSPGTGSNQPQHF.

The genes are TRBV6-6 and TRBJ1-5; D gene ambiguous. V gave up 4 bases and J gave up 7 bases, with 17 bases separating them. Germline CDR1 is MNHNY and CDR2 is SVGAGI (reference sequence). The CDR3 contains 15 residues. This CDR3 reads CASSLRTARGQPQHF. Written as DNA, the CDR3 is TGTGCCAGCAGTTTAAGGACTGCGCGAGGGCAGCCCCAGCATTTT.

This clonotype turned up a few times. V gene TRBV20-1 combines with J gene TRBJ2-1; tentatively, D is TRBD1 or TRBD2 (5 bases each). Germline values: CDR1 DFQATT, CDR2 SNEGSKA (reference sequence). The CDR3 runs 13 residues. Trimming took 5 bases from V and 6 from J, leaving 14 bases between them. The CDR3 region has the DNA TGCAGTGCTGGGGCTTTCCGGGGCAATGAGCAGTTCTTC. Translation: CSAGAFRGNEQFF.

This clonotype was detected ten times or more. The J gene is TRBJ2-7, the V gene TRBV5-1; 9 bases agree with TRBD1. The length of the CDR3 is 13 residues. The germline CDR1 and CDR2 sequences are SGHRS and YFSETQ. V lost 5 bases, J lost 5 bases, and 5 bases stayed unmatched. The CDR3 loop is CASRFGQGNEQYF. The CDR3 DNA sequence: TGCGCCAGCAGATTCGGACAGGGGAACGAGCAGTACTTC.

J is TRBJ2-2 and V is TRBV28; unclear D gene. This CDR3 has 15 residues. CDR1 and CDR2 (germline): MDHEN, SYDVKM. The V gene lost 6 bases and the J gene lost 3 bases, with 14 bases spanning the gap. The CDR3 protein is CASSDRAEYTGELFF. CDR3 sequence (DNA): TGTGCCAGCAGCGACCGGGCCGAATACACCGGGGAGCTGTTTTTT.

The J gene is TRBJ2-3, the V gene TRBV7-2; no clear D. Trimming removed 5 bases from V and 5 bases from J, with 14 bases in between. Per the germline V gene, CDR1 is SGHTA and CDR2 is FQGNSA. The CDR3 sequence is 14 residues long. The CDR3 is CASSRKPRGDTQYF. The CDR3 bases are TGTGCCAGCAGCCGAAAACCTCGCGGAGATACGCAGTATTTT.

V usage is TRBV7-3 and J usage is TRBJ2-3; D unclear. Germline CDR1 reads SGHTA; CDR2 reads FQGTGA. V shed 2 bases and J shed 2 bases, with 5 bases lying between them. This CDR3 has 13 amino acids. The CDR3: CASSLQVTDTQYF. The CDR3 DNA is TGTGCCAGCAGCTTACAGGTCACAGATACGCAGTATTTT.